This is a list of T cell receptor beta chains from one sample in a study of CD8+ T cells in alopecia areata. The assay was immunoSEQ multiplex PCR, and TCRdb's table has in-frame clones only and misses some. Of around 140,000 clones listed, approximately 50% were seen once; the top ten hold over 0.75%. The sequenced sample was CD4+ T cells sorted from blood, obtained at week 0. These receptors originate from a human donor with alopecia areata. The CDR3 runs from the conserved cysteine through the conserved F or W. A D gene is named only where the DNA matches it firmly.

D gene: .; V gene: TRBV29-1; CDR3 protein: CSVERISGANVLTF
D gene: .; V gene: TRBV25-1; CDR3 protein: CASSDPGPSYGYTF
D gene: .; V gene: TRBV28; CDR3 protein: CASSSGHRDGYTF
D gene: .; V gene: TRBV5-1; CDR3 protein: CASSPPTSSDTQYF
D gene: TRBD1; V gene: TRBV6-6; CDR3 protein: CASSPGQGARETQYF
D gene: TRBD1; V gene: TRBV29-1; CDR3 protein: CSVEATTGGTDTQYF
D gene: .; V gene: TRBV5-1; CDR3 protein: CASSLAGLASTDTQYF
D gene: TRBD1; V gene: TRBV28; CDR3 protein: CATMGTGSIPGELFF
D gene: .; V gene: TRBV30; CDR3 protein: CAWGQRRETQYF
D gene: .; V gene: TRBV30; CDR3 protein: CAQGKSSYNEQFF
D gene: TRBD1; V gene: TRBV29-1; CDR3 protein: CSVEDLGTDQETQYF
D gene: TRBD2; V gene: TRBV4-1; CDR3 protein: CASSARTSGKGNEQFF
D gene: .; V gene: TRBV7-2; CDR3 protein: CASSFRDPLLYF
D gene: TRBD2; V gene: TRBV9; CDR3 protein: CASSPRVRAGGSNEQFF
D gene: TRBD1; V gene: TRBV11-3; CDR3 protein: CASSSTGAGELFF
D gene: .; V gene: TRBV19; CDR3 protein: CASARDGSSSETQYF
D gene: TRBD2; V gene: TRBV7-9; CDR3 protein: CASSLGSGMRETQYF
D gene: .; V gene: TRBV6-5; CDR3 protein: CATYPTGRTEAFF
D gene: .; V gene: TRBV5-4; CDR3 protein: CASSLGPTDTQYF
D gene: .; V gene: TRBV25-1; CDR3 protein: CASSPPGFYNEQFF
D gene: .; V gene: TRBV6-6; CDR3 protein: CASTTRTVGNQPQHF
D gene: .; V gene: TRBV11-2; CDR3 protein: CASSFRTLVAQYF
D gene: .; V gene: TRBV15; CDR3 protein: CANMEPGQRNTEAFF
D gene: .; V gene: TRBV5-6; CDR3 protein: CASSLVDEQYF
D gene: .; V gene: TRBV29-1; CDR3 protein: CSVEEPRGVHSYGYTF
D gene: .; V gene: TRBV11-1; CDR3 protein: CASSSNEKVEGTDTQYF
D gene: TRBD2; V gene: TRBV27; CDR3 protein: CASRTSWAGDTQYF
D gene: TRBD1; V gene: TRBV5-1; CDR3 protein: CASSLTGGYEQYF
D gene: .; V gene: TRBV30; CDR3 protein: CAWTGVEGYTF
D gene: TRBD1; V gene: TRBV6-5; CDR3 protein: CASTLAGGSTYEQYF
D gene: .; V gene: TRBV4-3; CDR3 protein: CASSQGASGTDTQYF
D gene: TRBD2; V gene: TRBV5-1; CDR3 protein: CASSFLAGGTDTQYF
D gene: TRBD2; V gene: TRBV4-1; CDR3 protein: CASSLVTGLAGDEQYF
D gene: TRBD1; V gene: TRBV30; CDR3 protein: CAWSRQGGADTQYF
D gene: TRBD2; V gene: TRBV14; CDR3 protein: CASSQDVRLAGVLETQYF
D gene: TRBD2; V gene: TRBV7-2; CDR3 protein: CASSISAGGNIQYF
D gene: .; V gene: TRBV7-2; CDR3 protein: CASSDYNIQYF
D gene: .; V gene: TRBV29-1; CDR3 protein: CSVGRGYGYEQYF
D gene: .; V gene: TRBV15; CDR3 protein: CATSRVRETGELFF
D gene: .; V gene: TRBV11-2; CDR3 protein: CASSPRTISSGANVLTF
D gene: .; V gene: TRBV5-1; CDR3 protein: CASSLTGATNTEAFF
D gene: .; V gene: TRBV25-1; CDR3 protein: CASSESEGSGYTF
D gene: .; V gene: TRBV23-1; CDR3 protein: CRASGETQYF
D gene: .; V gene: TRBV30; CDR3 protein: CAWRPKGRGNQPQHF
D gene: .; V gene: TRBV18; CDR3 protein: CASSPRLREPQHF
D gene: .; V gene: TRBV6-5; CDR3 protein: CASSYHRDTYEQYF
D gene: .; V gene: TRBV29-1; CDR3 protein: CSVATADEQFF
D gene: .; V gene: TRBV18; CDR3 protein: CASSPTGGTYNEAFF
D gene: .; V gene: TRBV29-1; CDR3 protein: CSVGTSLHGYTF
D gene: .; V gene: TRBV5-1; CDR3 protein: CASSLGWANTEAFF
D gene: .; V gene: TRBV9; CDR3 protein: CASSVSGVRTDTQYF
D gene: .; V gene: TRBV29-1; CDR3 protein: CSVEAGVTEAFF
D gene: .; V gene: TRBV10-3; CDR3 protein: CAISSRTEANNEQFF
D gene: .; V gene: TRBV7-2; CDR3 protein: CASSRGVAGLSSYNEQFF
D gene: .; V gene: TRBV4-1; CDR3 protein: CASSRTIASGLDTQYF
D gene: TRBD1; V gene: TRBV4-3; CDR3 protein: CASSRYRGRPPNTIYF
D gene: .; V gene: TRBV30; CDR3 protein: CAWSPGSPDTQYF
D gene: TRBD1; V gene: TRBV29-1; CDR3 protein: CSVVKGATYEQYF
D gene: .; V gene: TRBV7-9; CDR3 protein: CASSKVGNEQFF